This is a list of T cell receptor beta chains from one sample in a study of T cells after yellow fever vaccination. MiXCR, applied by TCRdb to the 5' RACE reads, yields one record per CDR3 protein. The sample records more than 55,000 distinct CDR3 sequences, 6% to 7.5% being singletons. The material sequenced was CD8+ T cells sorted from PBMCs, taken 15 days after the yellow fever booster vaccination. The receptors originated from a young man who received the YFV17D yellow fever vaccine. Each CDR3 is given with its conserved first and last residue. The D gene is left open where the match is weak. The size entry is marked missing in some rows and otherwise reads once, few, many or a size class.

J | size | V | D | DNA | CDR3
TRBJ2-7 | many | TRBV15 | TRBD1 | TGTGCCACCAGCAGAGGATACCGGGACAGACAAAACTACGAGCAGTACTTC | CATSRGYRDRQNYEQYF
TRBJ2-3 | many | TRBV4-3 | TRBD2 | TGCGCCAGCAGCCAGGGACTAGCGGGAGCAGATACGCAGTATTTT | CASSQGLAGADTQYF
TRBJ2-1 | - | TRBV20-1 | TRBD2 | TGCAGTAGTCTAGCGGGAGGGGAGAATGAGCAGTTCTTC | CSSLAGGENEQFF
TRBJ1-4 | - | TRBV7-9 | - | TGTGCCAGCAGCTTAGCGGTGGAGGGGTATGAAAAACTGTTTTTT | CASSLAVEGYEKLFF
TRBJ1-1 | many | TRBV5-1 | - | TGCGCCAGCTTGGGGGCGAACACTGAAGCTTTCTTT | CASLGANTEAFF
TRBJ1-1 | many | TRBV4-3 | TRBD1 | TGCGCCAGCAGCCAAGGGGGACAGCCTGAAGCTTTCTTT | CASSQGGQPEAFF
TRBJ2-5 | many | TRBV10-3 | - | TGTGCCATCAGCTCACAAGTAGGTGGAGGTCCAGAGACCCAGTACTTC | CAISSQVGGGPETQYF
TRBJ2-1 | many | TRBV6-2/TRBV6-3 | - | TGTGCCAGCAGAAAGGATTACAATGAGCAGTTCTTC | CASRKDYNEQFF
TRBJ1-1 | few | TRBV4-3 | - | TGCGCCAGCAGCCGCCTCGGATGGGGCACTGAAGCTTTCTTT | CASSRLGWGTEAFF
TRBJ2-1 | many | TRBV25-1 | - | TGTGCCAGCAGTGATAACAATGAGCAGTTCTTC | CASSDNNEQFF
TRBJ2-3 | few | TRBV28 | TRBD2 | TGTGCCAGCATAAAAGGACTAGCTAGCACAGATACGCAGTATTTT | CASIKGLASTDTQYF
TRBJ2-7 | - | TRBV30 | - | TGTGCCTGGAGTGGGACAGAAGGCTACGAGCAGTACTTC | CAWSGTEGYEQYF
TRBJ2-5 | many | TRBV6-5 | - | TGTGCCAGCAGTTACTCGAGGGGACCCCAATACTTC | CASSYSRGPQYF
TRBJ2-7 | many | TRBV21-1 | - | TGTGCCAGCAGCAAAGAGGAAACAGGGTGGTACGAGCAGTACTTC | CASSKEETGWYEQYF
TRBJ2-7 | many | TRBV7-8 | - | TGTGCCAGCAGCTTAGTCGGGGATAGTCCCCTCGAGCAGTACTTC | CASSLVGDSPLEQYF
TRBJ2-2 | many | TRBV29-1 | TRBD2 | TGCAGCGCTCGAAGAGCGGGAGGGGGTAACACCGGGGAGCTGTTTTTT | CSARRAGGGNTGELFF
TRBJ2-7 | many | TRBV4-3 | TRBD1 | TGCGCCAGCAGCCAGGGGACCGGGACAGTGATTTACTTC | CASSQGTGTVIYF
TRBJ2-3 | many | TRBV5-1 | - | TGCGCCAGCAGCCCGGAGGGAATCCCCACAGATACGCAGTATTTT | CASSPEGIPTDTQYF
TRBJ2-7 | few | TRBV12-3/TRBV12-4 | TRBD2 | TGTGCCAGCAGTTTAGAGCCTAGCGGGGGCTATAATCCCTCCTACGAGCAGTACTTC | CASSLEPSGGYNPSYEQYF
TRBJ2-7 | many | TRBV10-3 | TRBD2 | TGTGCCATCAGCCAGGGACTAGCGGGAGTATACGAGCAGTACTTC | CAISQGLAGVYEQYF
TRBJ2-1 | many | TRBV12-3/TRBV12-4 | - | TGTGCCAGCAGTTTAGTGGGAGGCTCCTACAATGAGCAGTTCTTC | CASSLVGGSYNEQFF
TRBJ2-5 | few | TRBV20-1 | - | TGCAGTGCTAAGGGGCCAGGAGGGTGGGAGACCCAGTACTTC | CSAKGPGGWETQYF
TRBJ2-1 | many | TRBV7-6 | TRBD2 | TGTGCCAGCAGCTGGACTAGCGGGAGCGCTGAGCAGTTCTTC | CASSWTSGSAEQFF
TRBJ2-5 | many | TRBV7-2 | - | TGTGCCAGCAGCTCCCTCTACAGGAGAGTAGAGACCCAGTACTTC | CASSSLYRRVETQYF
TRBJ2-7 | few | TRBV19 | - | TGTGCCAGTAACCTTCCGGGACCATCCTACGAGCAGTACTTC | CASNLPGPSYEQYF
TRBJ2-5 | many | TRBV21-1 | - | TGTGCCAGCAGCAAAGGGCCTAGCGGGAGGGCCCCGGTGGAGACCCAGTACTTC | CASSKGPSGRAPVETQYF
TRBJ2-3 | once | TRBV2 | TRBD2 | TGTGCCAGCAGTTTCGTCGGGACTAGCGGGATATACACAGATACGCAGTATTTT | CASSFVGTSGIYTDTQYF
TRBJ2-7 | few | TRBV19 | TRBD1 | TGTGCCAGTAGTATGGGACAGGGGGCGGTCTACGAGCAGTACTTC | CASSMGQGAVYEQYF
TRBJ2-7 | many | TRBV4-3 | TRBD1 | TGCGCCAGCAGCCCTGGACAGGGAGATTACGAGCAGTACTTC | CASSPGQGDYEQYF
TRBJ2-1 | - | TRBV11-1 | TRBD1 | TGTGCCAGCAGCTCCGGGGGGACAGGGGGTCCGCTAGGCTACAATGAGCAGTTCTTC | CASSSGGTGGPLGYNEQFF
TRBJ1-1 | many | TRBV6-2/TRBV6-3 | - | TGTGCCAGCAAAACACGGCGCACTGAAGCTTTCTTT | CASKTRRTEAFF
TRBJ2-1 | many | TRBV12-3/TRBV12-4 | - | TGTGCCAGCAATCCTTACCCAGACAGTTACAATGAGCAGTTCTTC | CASNPYPDSYNEQFF
TRBJ2-5 | many | TRBV10-3 | TRBD1 | TGTGCCATCAGTACCGACAGGGGACGGGAGACCCAGTACTTC | CAISTDRGRETQYF
TRBJ2-3 | few | TRBV11-1 | - | TGTGCCAGCAGCTTAGGGGTTGGAGGCGGGGACCGCACAGATACGCAGTATTTT | CASSLGVGGGDRTDTQYF
TRBJ1-1 | many | TRBV11-2 | - | TGTGCCAGCAGCTTAGAGGGGGTCATGAACACTGAAGCTTTCTTT | CASSLEGVMNTEAFF
TRBJ2-7 | many | TRBV12-5 | - | TGTGCTAGTGGTTTGGGGGTCAGTGAGCAGTACTTC | CASGLGVSEQYF
TRBJ1-4 | many | TRBV28 | - | TGTGCCAGCACCCTAGGGGAGGGGCCGCGTGAAAAACTGTTTTTT | CASTLGEGPREKLFF
TRBJ2-1 | many | TRBV6-2/TRBV6-3 | - | TGTGCCAGCAGCAGGGACTTGCAGTCCTACAATGAGCAGTTCTTC | CASSRDLQSYNEQFF
TRBJ2-1 | many | TRBV10-1 | TRBD2 | TGCGCCAGCAGTGAACTTCTGAGACTAGCGGGAGTCGAGCAGTTCTTC | CASSELLRLAGVEQFF
TRBJ1-1 | many | TRBV27 | - | TGTGCCAGCAGTTTCGGGACGGTGAACACTGAAGCTTTCTTT | CASSFGTVNTEAFF
TRBJ2-2 | few | TRBV5-5 | - | TGTGCCAGCAGCTTGGGGGGTACCACCTACACCGGGGAGCTGTTTTTT | CASSLGGTTYTGELFF
TRBJ2-3 | many | TRBV9 | - | TGTGCCAGCAGCCCCCCTACAGGTCTTGGCGCAGATACGCAGTATTTT | CASSPPTGLGADTQYF
TRBJ2-7 | many | TRBV27 | - | TGTGCCAGCTCCTCACAGGACAACTTCTACGAGCAGTACTTC | CASSSQDNFYEQYF
TRBJ2-3 | many | TRBV28 | TRBD1 | TGTGCCAGCCCCCCGGGGGGACAGGGAGCAGATACGCAGTATTTT | CASPPGGQGADTQYF
TRBJ2-1 | many | TRBV14 | TRBD2 | TGTGCCAGCAGCCAAAATACAGCGGGAGTCGCGGATGAGCAGTTCTTC | CASSQNTAGVADEQFF
TRBJ2-7 | many | TRBV5-1 | - | TGCGCCAGCAGCTTGTGGCAGGGCGGCGAGCAGTACTTC | CASSLWQGGEQYF
TRBJ2-3 | many | TRBV7-2 | TRBD2 | TGTGCCAGCAGCTTGGGGGCTAGCGGGGGGGGCACAGATACGCAGTATTTT | CASSLGASGGGTDTQYF
TRBJ2-3 | many | TRBV10-3 | TRBD2 | TGTGCCATCAGTGAAGGAGTCGGGGCGGGAGGGACAGATACGCAGTATTTT | CAISEGVGAGGTDTQYF
TRBJ1-2 | - | TRBV27 | - | TGTGCCAGCAGTTTGGAGGGACCCACTAACTATGGCTACACCTTC | CASSLEGPTNYGYTF
TRBJ2-7 | many | TRBV7-2 | - | TGTGCCAGCAGCTTATTGCCCGCGAGGGAGCAGTACTTC | CASSLLPAREQYF
TRBJ1-4 | many | TRBV27 | - | TGTGCCAGCAGTTTGTCCCCAACTAATGAAAAACTGTTTTTT | CASSLSPTNEKLFF
TRBJ2-1 | many | TRBV4-3 | - | TGCGCCAGCAGCCAAGATAACGATGAGCAGTTCTTC | CASSQDNDEQFF
TRBJ2-5 | many | TRBV9 | TRBD1 | TGTGCCAGCAGCGGTCAGGGGACAGAAAAAGAGACCCAGTACTTC | CASSGQGTEKETQYF
TRBJ2-3 | many | TRBV12-3/TRBV12-4 | TRBD1 | TGTGCCAGCTCCAGGACAGGAGGCCGCACAGATACGCAGTATTTT | CASSRTGGRTDTQYF